Shown below are 13 T cell receptor beta chains from a single sample sequenced in a study of blood T cell repertoires in COVID-19. Libraries were prepared by immunoSEQ multiplex PCR; TCRdb keeps only in-frame clonotypes and omits some of them. Of about 200,000 clones listed, 65% to 85% are singletons. Source material: peripheral blood. These receptors all stem from a human donor in a cohort sampled during active COVID-19.

This rearrangement joins TRBV7-2 to TRBJ2-6; D gene ambiguous. The CDR3 contains 16 residues. Trimming removed 3 bases at V and 0 bases at J, with 9 bases between. Germline V gene lookup returns CDR1 SGHTA and CDR2 FQGNSA. CDR3 sequence reads: CASSFRWASGANVLTF. The CDR3 coding sequence is TGTGCCAGCAGCTTTCGGTGGGCCTCTGGGGCCAACGTCCTGACTTTC.

The V and J genes are TRBV19 and TRBJ1-1, with D hard to call. This CDR3 region has 13 residues. V shed 7 bases and J shed 6 bases, with 15 bases lying between them. The germline V gene encodes CDR1 LNHDA and CDR2 SQIVND (reference sequence). The CDR3 DNA is TGTGCCAGTACCATGGACTGGTCGTCTGAAGCTTTCTTT. Translation: CASTMDWSSEAFF.

The chain uses TRBV21-1 and TRBJ1-4. TRBV21-1 is shown as a pseudogene. This CDR3 spans 14 amino acids. The CDR3 reads CASSVGGANEKLFF. The DNA for the CDR3 is TGTGCCAGCAGCGTAGGGGGGGCTAATGAAAAACTGTTTTTT.

In this sample, this clone turned up a few times. The same CDR3 arises from other DNA sequences in this sample as well. The chain couples TRBV7-2 to TRBJ1-5, with 7 bases lining up with TRBD1. The germline gives CDR1 SGHTA, CDR2 FQGNSA. V lost 5 bases, J lost 4 bases, and 8 bases stayed unmatched. The CDR3 has 15 amino acids. The chain's CDR3 is CASSLDRVGNQPQHF. DNA for the CDR3: TGTGCCAGCAGCCTCGACAGGGTGGGTAATCAGCCCCAGCATTTT. Together with reference TRBV7-2 and TRBJ1-5, the CDR3 gives the full variable domain: GAGVSQSPSNKVTEKGKDVELRCDPISGHTALYWYRQSLGQGLEFLIYFQGNSAPDKSGLPSDRFSAERTGGSVSTLTIQRTQQEDSAVYLCASSLDRVGNQPQHFGDGTRLSIL.

This clone has only a few counts. Other nucleotide sequences in the sample specify the same CDR3. The rearrangement joins TRBV5-5 to TRBJ2-3; D unresolved. Germline V CDR1 and CDR2: SGHKS, YYEKEE (reference sequence). The CDR3 totals 14 residues. Trimming left V 1 base short and J 0 bases short, with 6 bases between. In nucleotides, the CDR3 is TGTGCCAGCAGCTTGACCGGTAGCACAGATACGCAGTATTTT. Translated: CASSLTGSTDTQYF. The full variable domain, in which reference TRBV5-5 and TRBJ2-3 provide the parts outside the CDR3, is DAGVTQSPTHLIKTRGQQVTLRCSPISGHKSVSWYQQVLGQGPQFIFQYYEKEERGRGNFPDRFSARQFPNYSSELNVNALLLGDSALYLCASSLTGSTDTQYFGPGTRLTVL.

In its sample, this clone was seen once. This chain joins TRBV5-4 and TRBJ1-2; a possible D gene is TRBD1 (5 bases). The V end was cut by 1 base, the J end by 4 bases, with 14 bases between. CDR1 and CDR2 (germline): SGHNT, YYREEE (reference sequence). This CDR3 is built from 15 residues. The CDR3 DNA reads as TGTGCCAGCAGCTTGAAGGCAGGGCGATTCTATGGCTACACCTTC. It encodes CASSLKAGRFYGYTF. Variable domain in full (rest from reference TRBV5-4 and TRBJ1-2): ETGVTQSPTHLIKTRGQQVTLRCSSQSGHNTVSWYQQALGQGPQFIFQYYREEENGRGNFPPRFSGLQFPNYSSELNVNALELDDSALYLCASSLKAGRFYGYTFGSGTRLTVV.

CDR3 region: CASSLAARMNTEAFF. In DNA, the CDR3 is TGTGCCAGCAGCTTAGCGGCCAGAATGAACACTGAAGCTTTCTTT. The genes are TRBV7-2 and TRBJ1-1; D unresolved. The CDR3 is 15 residues long. Trimming pared 0 bases from V and 0 bases from J, leaving 8 bases between. The germline gives CDR1 SGHTA, CDR2 FQGNSA.

The chain recombines TRBV10-3 with TRBJ1-2; D uncertain. Germline V gives CDR1 ENHRY, CDR2 SYGVKD. This CDR3 contains 13 residues. The ends were cut back, 2 bases at V and 2 bases at J, with 6 bases in the middle. The CDR3 nucleotides are TGTGCCATCAGTGAGGGCAGAAACTATGGCTACACCTTC. Its protein is CAISEGRNYGYTF.

This chain links TRBV28 with TRBJ1-2, with TRBD1 as a possible D gene (5 bases). The V gene's germline CDR1 is MDHEN and CDR2 SYDVKM. The CDR3 totals 13 residues. Between the trimmed V and J ends, which lost 4 bases and 8 bases, there was a span of 14 bases. The CDR3 DNA reads TGTGCCAGCAGTTCAATGGGGCTGGAAGGCTACACCTTC. It is translated as CASSSMGLEGYTF.

This clone was counted only a few times. This chain links TRBV28 with TRBJ1-3; perhaps TRBD1 as D (5 bases). V gave up 2 bases and J gave up 5 bases, with 10 bases separating them. The V gene's germline CDR1 is MDHEN and CDR2 SYDVKM. CDR3 length: 14 residues. The DNA for the CDR3 is TGTGCCAGCAGTTTAGGTCAGGGCAGAAACACCATATATTTT. Translating it yields CASSLGQGRNTIYF.

This clone was observed a few times. The CDR3 loop is CASSPSQDPNTGELFF. The CDR3 region has the DNA TGTGCCAGCTCACCAAGTCAGGATCCGAACACCGGGGAGCTGTTTTTT. The chain couples TRBV18 to TRBJ2-2; D not certain. The germline V gene has CDR1 KGHSH and CDR2 LQKENI. The CDR3 is made up of 16 amino acids. V was shortened by 2 bases and J by 0 bases, with 10 bases between the two germline ends.

Only a few counts were recorded for this clone. The chain recombines TRBV6-5 with TRBJ1-4; no clear D. CDR1 and CDR2 from the germline V gene are MNHEY and SVGAGI. V lost 6 bases, J lost 3 bases, and 11 bases lay in between. This CDR3 is built from 14 residues. The CDR3 reads CASSPSLANEKLFF. The DNA of the CDR3 is TGTGCCAGCAGCCCCAGTCTGGCTAATGAAAAACTGTTTTTT.

This clone was seen a single time. The chain combines TRBV4-2 with TRBJ1-2; TRBD1 agrees at 8 bases. Unmatched junction bases numbered 5, after V lost 3 bases and J lost 2 bases. The CDR3 totals 15 residues. Germline CDR1 and CDR2: LGHNA and YNFKEQ. The CDR3 DNA sequence: TGTGCCAGCAGCCAGTGGACAGGGCAAAACTATGGCTACACCTTC. Its protein is CASSQWTGQNYGYTF.